These 27 T cell receptor beta chains came from one sample sequenced in a study of beta chain features in type 1 diabetes (dated by TCRdb to the late 2010s). The library was prepared using the immunoSEQ multiplex PCR assay. The entire amount of isolated RNA was reverse transcribed using the High Capacity cDNA Reverse Transcription Kit, so the sequenced TCRB transcripts were expressed ones. TCRdb took over this immuneACCESS table, retaining in-frame rearrangements with V and J assigned. Such tables are incomplete; in checked studies, under half of the missing clones stem from an unresolved V gene, and the remainder is unexplained. The sample contains hundreds of thousands of clones, approximately 8% of them found a single time. The ten largest clones represent under 0.5% of the sample. Sequenced material: central memory CD4+ T cells from blood. The receptors were sampled from a young woman in good health.

There are a few counts of this clone. The chain employs TRBV7-2 and TRBJ1-5; D perhaps matches TRBD1 (6 bases). Germline CDR1 SGHTA, CDR2 FQGNSA. V lost 1 base to trimming and J lost 6 bases, with 10 bases between them. The CDR3 length is 14 residues. The CDR3: CASSLEQGGQPQHF. The CDR3 DNA sequence: TGTGCCAGCAGCTTAGAACAGGGTGGTCAGCCCCAGCATTTT.

The table lists this clone with many counts. The chain is built from TRBV5-4 and TRBJ2-2; the D gene is possibly TRBD2 (5 bases). The CDR3 totals 15 residues. From germline, CDR1 is SGHNT and CDR2 YYREEE (reference sequence). The V and J ends lost 5 bases and 0 bases respectively, with 11 bases between them. This chain's CDR3 is CASRAEHANTGELFF. CDR3 DNA sequence: TGTGCCAGCAGAGCGGAGCATGCGAACACCGGGGAGCTGTTTTTT.

The V call is TRBV19, the J call TRBJ2-6; D gene uncertain. The CDR3 is 16 amino acids. Germline V lookup: CDR1 LNHDA, CDR2 SQIVND (reference sequence). The V gene lost 0 bases and the J gene lost 0 bases, with 6 bases spanning the gap. The CDR3 sequence: CASSIESDSGANVLTF. Here the CDR3 DNA reads TGTGCCAGTAGTATAGAGTCGGACTCTGGGGCCAACGTCCTGACTTTC.

Notes on this clone: One end of the junction varies from germline; a read error may be responsible. The CDR3 region is CASSPMGRDSRLW. CDR3 nucleotide sequence: TGTGCCAGCAGCCCAATGGGGCGGGACAGCCGGCTTTGG. The J gene is TRBJ1-2, the V gene TRBV7-2, with 7 bases fitting TRBD1. CDR3 length: 13 residues. Germline V CDR1 and CDR2: SGHTA, FQGNSA.

This clone was observed a handful of times. The chain uses TRBV6-5 and TRBJ2-3; TRBD1 aligns across 9 bases. The trim removed 7 bases at V and 9 bases at J, leaving 5 bases unmatched. This CDR3 comprises 12 residues. Germline V gene lookup returns CDR1 MNHEY and CDR2 SVGAGI. The CDR3 sequence is CASNHGTGTQYF. The CDR3 nucleotides read TGTGCCAGCAATCATGGGACAGGGACGCAGTATTTT.

This chain joins TRBV5-8 and TRBJ2-5, with no clear D. Germline CDR1 and CDR2: SGHTS and YDEGEE. Trimming removed 4 bases at V and 5 bases at J, with 6 bases between. The CDR3 is made up of 11 amino acids. DNA for the CDR3: TGTGCCAGCAGCCTTTATGAGACCCAGTACTTC. Translation gives CASSLYETQYF.

In this sample, this clone turned up a few times. The V gene is TRBV2, the J gene TRBJ2-2; D remains ambiguous. Trimming pared 7 bases from V and 1 base from J, leaving 7 bases between. Germline V lookup: CDR1 SNHLY, CDR2 FYNNEI. The CDR3 has 13 amino acids. The CDR3 sequence: CASTPENTGELFF. The CDR3 nucleotides are TGTGCCAGCACCCCGGAGAACACCGGGGAGCTGTTTTTT.

This clone was counted a few times. The chain joins TRBV2 to TRBJ2-7; 9 bases align to TRBD1. The V gene's germline CDR1 is SNHLY and CDR2 FYNNEI. CDR3 length: 14 amino acids. V was pared by 4 bases and J by 3 bases, with 4 bases of the junction left unmatched. The CDR3 DNA is TGTGCCAGCAGTGGCGGGACAGGGTTCTACGAGCAGTACTTC. Amino acids: CASSGGTGFYEQYF.

The V gene is TRBV6-1, the J gene TRBJ2-5, with TRBD1 matching 7 bases. V trimming: 8 bases; J trimming: 2 bases; junction bases outside the gene matches: 5. Germline V lookup: CDR1 MNHNS, CDR2 SASEGT. The CDR3 is 13 amino acids. The CDR3 region has the DNA TGTGCCAGCGCCGGGACAGTACAAGAGACCCAGTACTTC. Amino acids: CASAGTVQETQYF.

V and J are TRBV10-3 and TRBJ1-4; D remains unclear. The length of the CDR3 is 13 residues. CDR1 and CDR2 from the germline V gene are ENHRY and SYGVKD. Trimming removed 6 bases from V and 1 base from J, with 6 bases in between. Written as DNA, the CDR3 is TGTGCCATCAGCTCTCAAACTAATGAAAAACTGTTTTTT. Protein product: CAISSQTNEKLFF.

The table lists this clone with a few counts. The chain uses TRBV7-2 and TRBJ2-3, with unresolved D. In germline, CDR1 is SGHTA, CDR2 FQGNSA. Trimming took off 4 bases at V and 5 bases at J, with 7 bases between the two ends. The CDR3 sequence is 12 residues long. The CDR3 is CASSSSRDTQYF. In DNA, the CDR3 is TGTGCCAGCAGCTCCAGTCGAGATACGCAGTATTTT.

There are a few counts of this clone. It may be a read error: a sequence one base away is much more abundant. Different DNA sequences within this sample yield the same CDR3. The rearrangement links TRBV10-3 to TRBJ2-7; 8 bases are a match to TRBD1. The germline V gene encodes CDR1 ENHRY and CDR2 SYGVKD. J gave up 6 bases and V 3 bases, and 10 bases lay outside the gene matches. This CDR3 contains 15 residues. CDR3 nucleotide sequence: TGTGCCATCAGTGACCGAGGGGGACAGGCGGGCGAGCAGTACTTC. This codes for CAISDRGGQAGEQYF.

This clone was observed many times. The rearrangement joins TRBV5-4 to TRBJ1-1; possible D gene TRBD1, 5 bases. The germline CDR1 and CDR2 sequences are SGHNT and YYREEE (reference sequence). The CDR3 runs 13 residues. V shed 2 bases and J shed 1 base, with 6 bases lying between them. The CDR3 nucleotides are TGTGCCAGCAGCTTAGGGACGAACACTGAAGCTTTCTTT. It encodes CASSLGTNTEAFF. Together with reference TRBV5-4 and TRBJ1-1, the CDR3 gives the full variable domain: ETGVTQSPTHLIKTRGQQVTLRCSSQSGHNTVSWYQQALGQGPQFIFQYYREEENGRGNFPPRFSGLQFPNYSSELNVNALELDDSALYLCASSLGTNTEAFFGQGTRLTVV.

This clone was observed at least ten times. The gene calls are TRBV7-2 and TRBJ2-3; D remains unclear. Between the trimmed V and J ends, which lost 5 bases and 10 bases, there was a span of 16 bases. Germline-derived CDR1 and CDR2 are SGHTA and FQGNSA. The CDR3 is 13 residues long. The chain's CDR3 is CASSPRTLGSQYF. The CDR3 nucleotides are TGTGCCAGCAGCCCTCGTACGTTAGGTTCGCAGTATTTT.

The chain recombines TRBV25-1 with TRBJ2-3; tentative D call: TRBD2 (6 bases). Germline loops: CDR1 MGHDK, CDR2 SYGVNS. Trimming left V 6 bases short and J 2 bases short, with 15 bases between. This CDR3 has 15 amino acids. This chain's CDR3 is CASSVGGINTDTQYF. In DNA, the CDR3 is TGTGCCAGCAGCGTAGGCGGGATTAACACAGATACGCAGTATTTT.

The chain recombines TRBV7-8 with TRBJ2-7, with TRBD1 matching 8 bases. V lost 4 bases and J lost 3; bases outside the gene matches: 8. Looked up from germline, CDR1 is SGHVS and CDR2 is FQNEAQ. The CDR3 loop spans 15 amino acids. CDR3 in DNA: TGTGCCAGCAGCTACGGACAGGGACTCGTCTACGAGCAGTACTTC. Translation gives CASSYGQGLVYEQYF.

The chain combines TRBV7-2 with TRBJ2-7, with 7 positions matching TRBD2. The CDR3 is made up of 16 amino acids. Trimming cost V 1 base and J 0 bases; bases outside gene matches: 6. Per germline, CDR1 SGHTA and CDR2 FQGNSA. In nucleotides, the CDR3 is TGTGCCAGCAGCTTAGGGGAGGGAGTCGGCTCCTACGAGCAGTACTTC. Encoded protein: CASSLGEGVGSYEQYF. Full variable domain (rest looked up from reference TRBV7-2 and TRBJ2-7): GAGVSQSPSNKVTEKGKDVELRCDPISGHTALYWYRQSLGQGLEFLIYFQGNSAPDKSGLPSDRFSAERTGGSVSTLTIQRTQQEDSAVYLCASSLGEGVGSYEQYFGPGTRLTVT.

This clone was detected a few times. The chain has TRBV7-8 and TRBJ2-2; 11 bases fit TRBD2. Germline V gene lookup returns CDR1 SGHVS and CDR2 FQNEAQ. The trim removed 5 bases at V and 2 bases at J, leaving 4 bases unmatched. This CDR3 contains 16 residues. The CDR3 coding sequence is TGTGCCAGCAGCGCCCTAGCGGGAGGAAACACCGGGGAGCTGTTTTTT. It yields the protein CASSALAGGNTGELFF. The whole variable domain, filled in from reference TRBV7-8 and TRBJ2-2, reads GAGVSQSPRYKVAKRGQDVALRCDPISGHVSLFWYQQALGQGPEFLTYFQNEAQLDKSGLPSDRFFAERPEGSVSTLKIQRTQQEDSAVYLCASSALAGGNTGELFFGEGSRLTVL.

The chain has TRBV7-2 and TRBJ2-5; D not certain. Trimming removed 1 base from V and 0 bases from J, with 12 bases in between. CDR3 size: 16 residues. CDR1 and CDR2 from the germline V gene are SGHTA and FQGNSA. CDR3: CASSLGIGSDQETQYF. The CDR3 DNA reads TGTGCCAGCAGCTTAGGGATAGGAAGTGACCAAGAGACCCAGTACTTC.

The chain combines TRBV10-2 with TRBJ2-5; D remains unclear. Germline V gene data show CDR1 as WSHSY and CDR2 as SAAADI. Trimming took off 7 bases at V and 9 bases at J, with 18 bases between the two ends. CDR3 length: 13 amino acids. The CDR3, as DNA: TGCGCCAGCACCACAGTAATATCTGGGTCCCAGTACTTC. It is translated as CASTTVISGSQYF.

This clone was counted many times. The chain links TRBV27 to TRBJ2-7, with TRBD2 matching over 11 bases. V shed 4 bases and J 3 bases; nucleotides not matched to a gene: 2. Germline lookup yields CDR1 MNHEY and CDR2 SMNVEV (reference sequence). The CDR3 is 14 residues long. The CDR3 sequence: CASSSTSGSYEQYF. The CDR3 DNA is TGTGCCAGCAGTTCAACTAGCGGGAGCTACGAGCAGTACTTC.

This clone was seen only a few times. The chain uses TRBV7-8 and TRBJ2-5; 9 nucleotides align to TRBD2. V lost 2 bases to trimming and J lost 4 bases; unmatched junction nucleotides: 8. The CDR3 covers 16 residues. Per germline, CDR1 SGHVS and CDR2 FQNEAQ. The CDR3 DNA follows: TGTGCCAGCAGCTTAAAAGGCGGGCGGGAGGGAGAGACCCAGTACTTC. It specifies CASSLKGGREGETQYF.

In this sample, this clone turned up many times. The chain couples TRBV6-5 to TRBJ2-7, with D uncertain. CDR1 is MNHEY, CDR2 SVGAGI, per germline. CDR3 length: 10 amino acids. The CDR3, as DNA: TGTGCCAGCACCCCGGCCGCTCCAGTGGTC. Protein product: CASTPAAPVV.

On this clone: One end of the junction fails to match germline, which may point to a read error. The chain links TRBV5-4 to TRBJ1-2; D is unresolved. CDR1 is SGHNT and CDR2 is YYREEE in the germline V gene (reference sequence). The CDR3 runs 15 residues. The CDR3 loop is CASSAKLRNVYGYTF. Written as DNA, the CDR3 is TGCGCCAGCAGCGCAAAGTTGAGGAACGTCTATGGCTACACCTTC.

This clone occurred a few times. The chain is built from TRBV5-1 and TRBJ1-1; D is undetermined. The CDR3 is 13 residues long. The V gene's germline CDR1 is SGHRS and CDR2 YFSETQ. V lost 0 bases and J 5 bases, leaving 8 bases between the germline ends. The CDR3 DNA reads as TGCGCCAGCAGCTTGGGGGGATGGACTGAAGCTTTCTTT. It specifies CASSLGGWTEAFF.

This clone was observed at least ten times. The CDR3, as DNA: TGTGCCAGCAGCTTAGCAGGGAGCCGATTCAATGAGCAGTTCTTC. Its translation: CASSLAGSRFNEQFF. The rearrangement joins TRBV7-9 to TRBJ2-1; tentatively, D is TRBD2 (5 bases). Germline V CDR1 and CDR2: SEHNR, FQNEAQ (reference sequence). The V end lost 0 bases, the J end lost 6 bases, and 12 bases lay between the germline ends. CDR3 size: 15 residues.

The V call is TRBV9, the J call TRBJ1-1, with unresolved D. Trimming shortened V by 0 bases and J by 1 base, and 7 bases separated the two germline ends. The CDR3 covers 14 residues. The germline V gene encodes CDR1 SGDLS and CDR2 YYNGEE. The CDR3 sequence: CASSVAPENTEAFF. Here the CDR3 DNA reads TGTGCCAGCAGCGTAGCTCCAGAGAACACTGAAGCTTTCTTT.